This T cell receptor (beta chain) originates from a study of T cells after yellow fever vaccination. Study information: SMART-Seq v4 Ultra Low Input served to prepare low-cell-number fractions.

Notes on the study in general: Researchers report a weaker secondary response that nonetheless peaked faster, day 5 versus 15. There was a possibility that FACS-sorted repertoires contained abundant clonotypes contaminating from the bulk population.

The TCR cDNA carried a universal primer site and UMIs from 5'RACE template switching. TCRdb passed the 5' RACE reads through MiXCR, listing each CDR3 protein once. The sample carries 500,000 to 650,000 distinct CDR3 sequences, approximately 13% recorded once. Trimming stripped 6 bases from V and 4 bases from J, with 12 bases between. This CDR3 is built from 13 residues. About this clonotype itself: Its target is unknown.

This TCR came from a man aged 25-45 years who received the YFV17D yellow fever vaccine. The sequences come from PBMCs, collected on the day of the yellow fever booster vaccination. This chain links TRBV12-3 or TRBV12-4 with TRBJ2-5; the D gene is possibly TRBD2 (5 bases). The CDR3 coding sequence is TGTGCCAGCAGGGCGGACTGGGGAGAGACCCAGTACTTC. The encoded protein is CASRADWGETQYF.